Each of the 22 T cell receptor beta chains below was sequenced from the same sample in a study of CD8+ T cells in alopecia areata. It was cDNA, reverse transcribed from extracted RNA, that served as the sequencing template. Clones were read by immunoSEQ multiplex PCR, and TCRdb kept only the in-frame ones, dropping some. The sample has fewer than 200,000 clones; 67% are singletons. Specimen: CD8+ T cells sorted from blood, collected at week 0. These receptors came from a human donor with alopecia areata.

In DNA, the CDR3 is TGTGCCAGCAGTGATAGCGGTCCCTCCTACAATGAGCAGTTCTTC. This sequence encodes CASSDSGPSYNEQFF. The chain couples TRBV27 to TRBJ2-1, with D tentatively TRBD2 (6 bases). The CDR3 has 15 amino acids. V was cut by 5 bases and J by 0 bases, with 11 bases left in between. Germline V gene sequence: CDR1 MNHEY, CDR2 SMNVEV (reference sequence).

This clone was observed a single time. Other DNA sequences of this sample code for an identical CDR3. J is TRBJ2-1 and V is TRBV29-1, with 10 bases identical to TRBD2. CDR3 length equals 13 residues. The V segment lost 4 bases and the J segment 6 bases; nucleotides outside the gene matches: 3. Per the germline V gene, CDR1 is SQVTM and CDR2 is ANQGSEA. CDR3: CSVASGGANEQFF. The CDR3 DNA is TGCAGCGTTGCGAGCGGGGGGGCCAATGAGCAGTTCTTC.

The CDR3 loop reads CASSLGVKGQETQYF. CDR3 in DNA: TGTGCCAGCAGCTTGGGGGTGAAAGGACAAGAGACCCAGTACTTC. The V gene is TRBV13, the J gene TRBJ2-5; either TRBD1 or TRBD2 may supply D (5 bases each). CDR3 size: 15 residues. Germline assignment: CDR1 PRHDT and CDR2 FYEKMQ (reference sequence). Trimming removed 3 bases at V and 2 bases at J, with 13 bases between. The full variable domain, completed using reference TRBV13 and TRBJ2-5, is AAGVIQSPRHLIKEKRETATLKCYPIPRHDTVYWYQQGPGQDPQFLISFYEKMQSDKGSIPDRFSAQQFSDYHSELNMSSLELGDSALYFCASSLGVKGQETQYFGPGTRLLVL.

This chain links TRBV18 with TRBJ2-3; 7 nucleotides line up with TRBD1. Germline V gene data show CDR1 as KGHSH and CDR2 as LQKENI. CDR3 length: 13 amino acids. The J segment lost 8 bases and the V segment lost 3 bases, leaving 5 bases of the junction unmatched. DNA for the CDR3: TGTGCCAGCTCACCCGAGGGACAGCCTACGCAGTATTTT. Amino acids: CASSPEGQPTQYF.

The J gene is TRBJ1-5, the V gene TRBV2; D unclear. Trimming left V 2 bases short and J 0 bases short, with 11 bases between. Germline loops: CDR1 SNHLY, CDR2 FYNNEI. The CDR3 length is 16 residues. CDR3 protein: CASSETVLNSNQPQHF. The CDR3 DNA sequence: TGTGCCAGCAGTGAAACAGTCCTGAATAGCAATCAGCCCCAGCATTTT.

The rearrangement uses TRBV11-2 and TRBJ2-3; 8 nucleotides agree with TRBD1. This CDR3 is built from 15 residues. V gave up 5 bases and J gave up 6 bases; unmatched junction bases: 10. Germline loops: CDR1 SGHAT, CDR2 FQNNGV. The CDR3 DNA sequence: TGTGCCAGCAGCATAGGGACAGGTGCAGTGGATACGCAGTATTTT. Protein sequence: CASSIGTGAVDTQYF.

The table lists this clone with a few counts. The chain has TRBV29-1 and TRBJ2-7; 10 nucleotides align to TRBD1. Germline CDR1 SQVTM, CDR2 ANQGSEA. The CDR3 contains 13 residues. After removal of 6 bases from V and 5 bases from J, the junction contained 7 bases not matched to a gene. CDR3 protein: CSVAPGQGNEQYF. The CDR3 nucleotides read TGCAGCGTCGCTCCGGGACAGGGGAACGAGCAGTACTTC.

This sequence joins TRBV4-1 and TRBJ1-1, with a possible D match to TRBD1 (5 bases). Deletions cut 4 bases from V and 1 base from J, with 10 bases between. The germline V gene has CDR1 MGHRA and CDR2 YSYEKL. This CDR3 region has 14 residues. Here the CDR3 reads CASSRGTANTEAFF. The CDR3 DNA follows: TGCGCCAGCAGCCGAGGGACGGCGAACACTGAAGCTTTCTTT.

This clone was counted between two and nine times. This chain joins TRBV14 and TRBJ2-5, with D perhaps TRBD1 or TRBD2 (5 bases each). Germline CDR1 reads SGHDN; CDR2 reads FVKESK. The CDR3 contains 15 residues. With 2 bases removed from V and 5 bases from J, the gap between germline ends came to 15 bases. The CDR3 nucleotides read TGTGCCAGCAGCCAAATAATAGCCGAGGGGGAGACCCAGTACTTC. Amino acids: CASSQIIAEGETQYF.

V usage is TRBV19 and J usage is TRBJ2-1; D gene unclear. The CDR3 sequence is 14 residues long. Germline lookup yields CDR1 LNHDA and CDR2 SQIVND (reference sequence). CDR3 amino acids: CATSGRVSYNEQFF. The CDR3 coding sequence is TGTGCGACAAGTGGTCGGGTCTCCTACAATGAGCAGTTCTTC.

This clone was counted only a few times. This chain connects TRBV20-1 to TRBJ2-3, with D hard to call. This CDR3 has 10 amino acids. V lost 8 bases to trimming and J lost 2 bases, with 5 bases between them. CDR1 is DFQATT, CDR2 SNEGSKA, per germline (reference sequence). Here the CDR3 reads CSWTTDTQYF. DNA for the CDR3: TGCAGTTGGACCACAGATACGCAGTATTTT.

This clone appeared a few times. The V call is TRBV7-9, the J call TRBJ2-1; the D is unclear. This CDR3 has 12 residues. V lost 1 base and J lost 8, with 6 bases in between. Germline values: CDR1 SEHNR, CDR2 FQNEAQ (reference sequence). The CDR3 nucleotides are TGTGCCAGCAGCTTAGAGAGCGATGAGCAGTTCTTC. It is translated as CASSLESDEQFF.

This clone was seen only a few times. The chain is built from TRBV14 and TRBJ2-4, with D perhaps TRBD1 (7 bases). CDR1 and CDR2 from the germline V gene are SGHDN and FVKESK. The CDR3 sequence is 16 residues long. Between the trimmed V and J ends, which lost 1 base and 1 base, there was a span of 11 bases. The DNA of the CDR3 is TGTGCCAGCAGCCAAGCCAGGGGGAGGGCCAAAAACATTCAGTACTTC. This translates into CASSQARGRAKNIQYF.

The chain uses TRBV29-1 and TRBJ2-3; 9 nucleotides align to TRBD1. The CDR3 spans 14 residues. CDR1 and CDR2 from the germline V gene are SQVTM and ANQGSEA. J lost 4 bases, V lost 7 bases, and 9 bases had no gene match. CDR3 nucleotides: TGCAGCGGAAGAAGCCGGACAGGGGCAGATACGCAGTATTTT. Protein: CSGRSRTGADTQYF.

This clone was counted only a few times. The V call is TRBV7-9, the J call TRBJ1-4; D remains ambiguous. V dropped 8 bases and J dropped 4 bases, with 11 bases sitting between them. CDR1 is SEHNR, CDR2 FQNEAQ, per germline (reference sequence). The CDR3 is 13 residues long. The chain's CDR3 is CASCGQSNEKLFF. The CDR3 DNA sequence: TGTGCCAGCTGTGGGCAGAGTAATGAAAAACTGTTTTTT.

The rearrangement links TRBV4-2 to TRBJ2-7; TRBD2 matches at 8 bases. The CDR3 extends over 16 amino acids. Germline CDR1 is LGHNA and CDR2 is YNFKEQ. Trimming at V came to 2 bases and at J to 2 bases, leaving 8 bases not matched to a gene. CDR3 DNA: TGTGCCAGCAGCCAACCTCCGGGACTAGGGGCCTACGAGCAGTACTTC. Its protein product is CASSQPPGLGAYEQYF.

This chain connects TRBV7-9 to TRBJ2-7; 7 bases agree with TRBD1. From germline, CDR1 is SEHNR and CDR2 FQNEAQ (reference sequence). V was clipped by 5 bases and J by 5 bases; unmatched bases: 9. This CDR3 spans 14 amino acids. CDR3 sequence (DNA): TGTGCCAGCAGCGCTGGACAGGTGATCCACGAGCAGTACTTC. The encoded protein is CASSAGQVIHEQYF.

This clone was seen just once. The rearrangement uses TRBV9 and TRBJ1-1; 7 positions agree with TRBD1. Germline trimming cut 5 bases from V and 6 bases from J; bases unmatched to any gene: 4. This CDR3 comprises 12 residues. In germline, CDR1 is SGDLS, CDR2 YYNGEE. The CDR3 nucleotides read TGTGCCAGCAGTAACAGGGGATCTGAAGCTTTCTTT. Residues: CASSNRGSEAFF.

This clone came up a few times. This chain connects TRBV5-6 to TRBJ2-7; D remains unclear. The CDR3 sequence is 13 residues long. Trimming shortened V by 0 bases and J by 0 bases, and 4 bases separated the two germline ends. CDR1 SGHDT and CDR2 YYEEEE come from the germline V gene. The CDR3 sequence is CASSLGISYEQYF. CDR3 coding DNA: TGTGCCAGCAGCTTGGGGATCTCCTACGAGCAGTACTTC.

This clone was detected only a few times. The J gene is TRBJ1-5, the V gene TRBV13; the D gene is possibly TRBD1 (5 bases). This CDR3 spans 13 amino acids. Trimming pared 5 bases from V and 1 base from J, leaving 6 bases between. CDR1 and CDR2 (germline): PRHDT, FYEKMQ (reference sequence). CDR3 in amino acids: CASSQGSNQPQHF. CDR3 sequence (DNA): TGTGCCAGCAGCCAGGGAAGCAATCAGCCCCAGCATTTT.

The CDR3 here is CASSPRSYRELGNEQFF. In nucleotides, the CDR3 is TGCGCCAGCAGCCCTCGATCCTACAGGGAGCTTGGCAATGAGCAGTTCTTC. V usage is TRBV5-1 and J usage is TRBJ2-1; D may be TRBD1 (6 bases). CDR1 SGHRS and CDR2 YFSETQ come from the germline V gene. V gave up 4 bases and J gave up 6 bases, with 23 bases separating them. This CDR3 comprises 17 residues.

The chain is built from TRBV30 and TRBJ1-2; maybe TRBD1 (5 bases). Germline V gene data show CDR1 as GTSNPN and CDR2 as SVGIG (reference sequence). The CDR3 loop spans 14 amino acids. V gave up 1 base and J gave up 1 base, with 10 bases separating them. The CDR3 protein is CAWSAMGLNYGYTF. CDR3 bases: TGTGCCTGGAGTGCCATGGGACTTAACTATGGCTACACCTTC.